This T cell receptor (beta chain) stems from a study of shared clonotypes between healthy human individuals. About this clone itself: Other DNA sequences of this sample code for an identical CDR3.

Trimming took 0 bases from V and 0 from J, leaving 6 bases between them. The CDR3 sequence is 14 residues long. Germline loops: CDR1 SGDLS, CDR2 YYNGEE. Each cell subset's genomic DNA was divided evenly among several immunoSEQ plates. TCRdb keeps only in-frame clones here, not all; method: immunoSEQ multiplex PCR. The sample has around 2.1 million clones; roughly 91% are singletons. Terminally differentiated effector memory CD45RA+ cells were excluded by CCR7 positive selection of CD45RO-negative cells. Material: naive CD8+ T cells from PBMCs. The receptor comes from a man between 18 and 29 years old in good health. Some clones in this sample may be carry-over from other donors' samples. This chain joins TRBV9 and TRBJ1-1; no clear D gene. CDR3 protein: CASSVAGVNTEAFF. CDR3 coding DNA: TGTGCCAGCAGCGTAGCTGGGGTGAACACTGAAGCTTTCTTT.